This entry concerns a single TCR beta chain. Its antigen is unidentified. CDR1 MNHEY and CDR2 SMNVEV come from the germline V gene (reference sequence). The CDR3 loop spans 14 amino acids. This entry belongs to a study of cytomegalovirus exposure and HLA in healthy donors. The study, taken as a whole, reports: TCR beta sequences reportedly predicted most subjects' HLA-A and HLA-B alleles accurately. The study labeled 150 to 200 TCR beta chains cytomegalovirus-associated. The authors excluded some V segments, including TRBV6-2 and TRBV6-3, as indistinguishable.

The PCR was carried out with 60 Vbeta primers and 13 Jbeta primers. How the authors handled the data: A follow-up analysis tallied about 80 million unique TCR beta chains, some 11 million shared. Produced via immunoSEQ multiplex PCR; TCRdb's table is partial and in-frame only. V, J and clone size are those of that table, while D and trimming were read from the DNA. The profile shows under 150,000 clones, around three quarters of them singletons. The chain joins TRBV27 to TRBJ2-5; TRBD1 matches at 9 bases. Near its end, the DNA agrees better with TRBJ2-7, so the J call may be wrong. The source is a man aged 35 to 55 in good health and CMV-seropositive. Material for sequencing was PBMCs. The CDR3 reads CASRIGTGSYEQYF. The CDR3 DNA reads TGTGCCAGCAGGATCGGGACAGGGAGCTACGAGCAGTACTTC.